The 7 T cell receptor beta chains presented below share a single source sample, sequenced in a study of naive and memory T cell subsets. Four PCR rounds used nested alpha and beta constant region primers plus the SP2 primer. TCRdb reanalysed the 5' RACE reads using MiXCR and keeps one entry per CDR3 protein. The sample shows approximately 58,000 distinct CDR3 sequences, around 7.7% of them seen only once. TCR cDNA received a 3' ligated oligonucleotide that carried a UMI. These receptors all come from a male donor in good health.

Comment on this clonotype: A read error may explain this, as a much larger clone is one base away. V usage is TRBV6-5 and J usage is TRBJ2-3; D is ambiguous. The ends were cut back, 9 bases at V and 3 bases at J, with 19 bases in the middle. The CDR3 has 15 residues. From germline, CDR1 is MNHEY and CDR2 SVGAGI. As DNA, the CDR3 is TGTGCCAGTCACCCGGTTTGGAGCTCAACAGATACGCAGTATTTT. Amino acid sequence: CASHPVWSSTDTQYF.

Only a few counts were recorded for this clonotype. The rearrangement uses TRBV3-1 and TRBJ1-1; D is possibly TRBD1 (6 bases). Germline CDR1 reads LGHDT; CDR2 reads YNNKEL (reference sequence). This CDR3 comprises 16 residues. V lost 4 bases and J 5 bases, leaving 20 bases between the germline ends. The CDR3 protein is CASSLGDTGVPTEAFF. Written as DNA, the CDR3 is TGTGCCAGCAGCCTTGGGGACACGGGAGTTCCGACTGAAGCTTTCTTT.

This chain links TRBV19 with TRBJ2-1; possible D gene TRBD2, 5 bases. The V end was cut by 3 bases, the J end by 9 bases, with 15 bases between. The CDR3 consists of 14 residues. Germline lookup yields CDR1 LNHDA and CDR2 SQIVND (reference sequence). CDR3 protein: CASSIGVEGFEQFF. CDR3 sequence (DNA): TGTGCCAGTAGTATCGGGGTCGAAGGTTTTGAGCAGTTCTTC.

The gene calls are TRBV21-1 and TRBJ2-3; TRBD1 is taken as the D call from the table, unchecked against the DNA. TRBV21-1 is a pseudogene. CDR3 size: 14 residues. CDR3 loop: CASIPLTGELIEYF. In DNA, the CDR3 is TGTGCCAGCATCCCCTTGACAGGGGAATTGATCGAGTATTTT.

This clonotype has only a few counts. The chain is built from TRBV18 and TRBJ2-7; perhaps TRBD1 as D (5 bases). The germline V and J ends were trimmed by 3 bases and 6 bases, with 12 bases remaining between them. This CDR3 comprises 13 residues. CDR1 is KGHSH and CDR2 is LQKENI in the germline V gene. The DNA for the CDR3 is TGTGCCAGCTCACCTCAGGGTTCCGGCGAGCAGTACTTC. Its translation: CASSPQGSGEQYF. Full variable domain (outside the CDR3, taken from reference TRBV18 and TRBJ2-7): NAGVMQNPRHLVRRRGQEARLRCSPMKGHSHVYWYRQLPEEGLKFMVYLQKENIIDESGMPKERFSAEFPKEGPSILRIQQVVRGDSAAYFCASSPQGSGEQYFGPGTRLTVT.

This clonotype has ten or more counts. V gene TRBV29-1 combines with J gene TRBJ2-1; D not certain. The CDR3 extends over 12 amino acids. The V and J ends lost 1 base and 7 bases respectively, with 8 bases between them. Germline values: CDR1 SQVTM, CDR2 ANQGSEA. The CDR3 coding sequence is TGCAGCGTTGAAGCCTTGGTAAATGAGCAGTTCTTC. It translates to CSVEALVNEQFF.

Only a few counts were recorded for this clonotype. The chain links TRBV9 to TRBJ2-7, with 8 positions matching TRBD1. The CDR3 consists of 14 residues. Trimming took 0 bases from V and 2 from J; bases not matched to a gene: 1. The germline V gene encodes CDR1 SGDLS and CDR2 YYNGEE. CDR3 protein: CASSVAQGAYEQYF. Written as DNA, the CDR3 is TGTGCCAGCAGCGTAGCACAGGGGGCCTACGAGCAGTACTTC.